The source of this TCR beta chain is a study of T cell clonotyping in hematopoietic cell transplantation. About the study: Pretransplant recipient samples were taken after cytoreduction. Study-level results: Recipient TCR diversity dropped after transplant; expanded clonotypes rose from day 30 to 180. Broader posttransplant TCR repertoire diversity was predicted by graft donor and pretransplant recipient Inverse Simpson Index values.

CDR1 and CDR2 (germline): GTSNPN, SVGIG (reference sequence). With V trimmed by 2 bases and J by 4 bases, 2 bases remained unmatched. The CDR3 has 13 residues. Profiling relied on immunoSEQ multiplex PCR, and the TCRdb table lists in-frame clones only, not all of them. Found here are around 28,000 clones, around 93% of them singletons; the top ten hold 2% to 2.5%. On this clone itself: Its antigen remains unidentified.

Time point reported: recipient sample about 28 days before transplant, after cytoreduction. J is TRBJ2-7 and V is TRBV30; 10 nucleotides match TRBD1. The TCR sequence derives from a middle-aged man with acute myeloid leukemia. Some clones in this sample may be carry-over from other donors' samples. Sample: peripheral blood mononuclear cells, taken before stem cell transplant. This chain's CDR3 is CAWSWTGGYEQYF. For the CDR3, the DNA is TGTGCCTGGAGTTGGACAGGGGGGTACGAGCAGTACTTC.